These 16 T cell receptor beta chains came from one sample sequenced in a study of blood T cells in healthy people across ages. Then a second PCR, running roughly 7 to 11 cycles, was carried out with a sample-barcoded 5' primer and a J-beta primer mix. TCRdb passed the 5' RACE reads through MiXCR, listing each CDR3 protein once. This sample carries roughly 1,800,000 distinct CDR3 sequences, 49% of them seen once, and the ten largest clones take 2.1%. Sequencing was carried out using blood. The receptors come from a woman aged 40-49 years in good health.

The DNA of the CDR3 is TGTGCCAGCAGTGAGCACAGGGCTTACGAGCAGTACTTC. Its protein is CASSEHRAYEQYF. The V gene is TRBV6-1, the J gene TRBJ2-7; tentatively, D is TRBD1 (6 bases). The germline V and J ends were trimmed by 3 bases and 4 bases, with 10 bases remaining between them. Germline V CDR1 and CDR2: MNHNS, SASEGT. The CDR3 spans 13 residues.

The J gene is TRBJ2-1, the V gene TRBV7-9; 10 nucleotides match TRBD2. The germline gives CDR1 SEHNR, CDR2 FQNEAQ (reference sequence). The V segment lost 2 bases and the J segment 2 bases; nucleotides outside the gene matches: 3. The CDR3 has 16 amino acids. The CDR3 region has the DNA TGTGCCAGCAGCTTAATCCTAGCGGGGGCCTACAATGAGCAGTTCTTC. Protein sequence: CASSLILAGAYNEQFF.

The CDR3 DNA follows: TGCAGTGCTAGAGCGTCTAGGACCGGCAATAATTCACCCCTCCACTTT. Translation gives CSARASRTGNNSPLHF. This chain connects TRBV20-1 to TRBJ1-6; no firm D call. This CDR3 region has 16 residues. Trimming stripped 1 base from V and 5 bases from J, with 15 bases between. CDR1 is DFQATT and CDR2 is SNEGSKA in the germline V gene (reference sequence).

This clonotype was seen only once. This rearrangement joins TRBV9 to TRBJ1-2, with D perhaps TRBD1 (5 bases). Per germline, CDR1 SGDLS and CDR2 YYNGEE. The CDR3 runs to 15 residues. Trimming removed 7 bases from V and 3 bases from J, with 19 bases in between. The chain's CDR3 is CASGLRRGLDYGYTF. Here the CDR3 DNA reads TGTGCCAGCGGCCTCCGACGGGGACTAGACTATGGCTACACCTTC.

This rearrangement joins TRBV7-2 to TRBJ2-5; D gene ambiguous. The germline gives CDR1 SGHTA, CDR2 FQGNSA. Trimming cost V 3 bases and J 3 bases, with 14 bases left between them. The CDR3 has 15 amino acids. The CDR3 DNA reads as TGTGCCAGCAGCTTCCAATCTAATACCGAAGAGACCCAGTACTTC. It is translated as CASSFQSNTEETQYF.

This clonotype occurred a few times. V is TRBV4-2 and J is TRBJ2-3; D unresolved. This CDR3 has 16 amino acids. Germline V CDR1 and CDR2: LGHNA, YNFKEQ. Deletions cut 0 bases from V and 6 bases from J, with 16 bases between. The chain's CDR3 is CASSQDNTFVGDTQYF. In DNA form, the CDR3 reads TGTGCCAGCAGCCAAGATAACACTTTTGTAGGGGATACGCAGTATTTT.

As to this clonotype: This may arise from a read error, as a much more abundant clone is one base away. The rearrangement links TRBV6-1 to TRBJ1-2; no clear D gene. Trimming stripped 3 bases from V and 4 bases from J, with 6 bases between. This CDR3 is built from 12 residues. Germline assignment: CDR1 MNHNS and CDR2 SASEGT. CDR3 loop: CASSEPAYGYTF. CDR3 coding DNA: TGTGCCAGCAGTGAGCCAGCCTATGGCTACACCTTC.

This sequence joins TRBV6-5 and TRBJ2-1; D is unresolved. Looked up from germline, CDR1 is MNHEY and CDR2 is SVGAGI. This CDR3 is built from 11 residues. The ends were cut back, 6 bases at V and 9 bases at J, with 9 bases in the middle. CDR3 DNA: TGTGCCAGCAGAATCCCTAGTGAGCAGTTCTTC. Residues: CASRIPSEQFF.

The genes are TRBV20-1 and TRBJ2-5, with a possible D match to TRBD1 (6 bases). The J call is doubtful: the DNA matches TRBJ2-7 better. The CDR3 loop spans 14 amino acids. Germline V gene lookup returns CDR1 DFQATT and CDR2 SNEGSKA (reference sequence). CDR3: CSATGVDRPYEQYF. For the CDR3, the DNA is TGCAGTGCTACAGGGGTTGATAGGCCCTACGAGCAGTACTTC.

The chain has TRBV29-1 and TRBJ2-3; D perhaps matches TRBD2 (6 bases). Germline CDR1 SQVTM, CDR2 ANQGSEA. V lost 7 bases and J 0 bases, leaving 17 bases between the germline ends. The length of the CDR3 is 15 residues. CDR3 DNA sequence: TGCAGCGCCGATGCGGGACCCATCAGCACAGATACGCAGTATTTT. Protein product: CSADAGPISTDTQYF.

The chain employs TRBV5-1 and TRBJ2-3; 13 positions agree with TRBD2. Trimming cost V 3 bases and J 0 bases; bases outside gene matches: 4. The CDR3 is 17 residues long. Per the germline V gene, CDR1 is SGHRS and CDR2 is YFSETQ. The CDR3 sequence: CASSSRTSGGSTDTQYF. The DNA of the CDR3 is TGCGCCAGCAGCTCGCGGACTAGCGGGGGAAGCACAGATACGCAGTATTTT.

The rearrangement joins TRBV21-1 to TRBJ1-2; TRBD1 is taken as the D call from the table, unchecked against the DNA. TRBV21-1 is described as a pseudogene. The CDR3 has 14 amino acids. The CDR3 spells CAGSSTVGCHGYTF. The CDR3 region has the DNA TGTGCCGGCAGTTCCACAGTGGGGTGCCATGGCTACACCTTC.

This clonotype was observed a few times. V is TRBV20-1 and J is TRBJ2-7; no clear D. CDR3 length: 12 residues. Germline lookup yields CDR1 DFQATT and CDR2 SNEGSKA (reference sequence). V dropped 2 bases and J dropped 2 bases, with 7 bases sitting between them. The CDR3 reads CSARHSTYEQYF. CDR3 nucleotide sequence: TGCAGTGCTAGACACAGCACCTACGAGCAGTACTTC.

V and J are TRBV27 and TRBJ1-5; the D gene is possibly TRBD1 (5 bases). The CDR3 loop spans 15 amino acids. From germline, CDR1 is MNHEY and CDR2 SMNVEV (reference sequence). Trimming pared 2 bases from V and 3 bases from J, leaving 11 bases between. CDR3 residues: CASSLVGVHNQPQHF. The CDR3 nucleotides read TGTGCCAGCAGTTTAGTGGGGGTTCACAATCAGCCCCAGCATTTT.

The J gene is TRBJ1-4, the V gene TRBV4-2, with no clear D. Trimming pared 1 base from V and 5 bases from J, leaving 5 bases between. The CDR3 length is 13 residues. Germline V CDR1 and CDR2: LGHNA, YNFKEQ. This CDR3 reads CASSQGINEKLFF. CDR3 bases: TGTGCCAGCAGCCAAGGGATCAATGAAAAACTGTTTTTT.

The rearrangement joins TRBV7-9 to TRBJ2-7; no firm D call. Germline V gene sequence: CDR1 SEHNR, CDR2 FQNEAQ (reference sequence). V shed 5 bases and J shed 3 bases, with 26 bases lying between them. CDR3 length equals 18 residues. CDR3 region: CASSPNGNSRGKSYEQYF. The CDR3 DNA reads TGTGCCAGCAGCCCCAATGGAAACAGTCGCGGTAAGAGCTACGAGCAGTACTTC.